This note documents a single T cell receptor beta chain sequence. Clones were sequenced by immunoSEQ multiplex PCR, and TCRdb holds only the in-frame ones, with some missing. The table has approximately 360,000 clones, 90% seen once; the top ten hold 6.5%. The V and J ends lost 6 bases and 3 bases respectively, with 6 bases between them. Germline V lookup: CDR1 MNHEY, CDR2 SVGAGI. The CDR3 consists of 13 residues. The sample originates from a study of blood T cell repertoires in COVID-19. Across the study: The study drew acute and convalescent COVID-19 samples from the United States, Italy and Spain. PBMCs, B-cell-depleted T cells, or T cells provided the cDNA or gDNA that made up the material.

The source of this sequence is a man aged 18 to 30 with active or convalescent COVID-19. The rearrangement joins TRBV6-5 to TRBJ1-6; the D is unclear. Sequencing was performed on peripheral blood. The CDR3 region has the DNA TGTGCCAGCAGGCAGGTCTATAATTCACCCCTCCACTTT. Amino acid sequence: CASRQVYNSPLHF.